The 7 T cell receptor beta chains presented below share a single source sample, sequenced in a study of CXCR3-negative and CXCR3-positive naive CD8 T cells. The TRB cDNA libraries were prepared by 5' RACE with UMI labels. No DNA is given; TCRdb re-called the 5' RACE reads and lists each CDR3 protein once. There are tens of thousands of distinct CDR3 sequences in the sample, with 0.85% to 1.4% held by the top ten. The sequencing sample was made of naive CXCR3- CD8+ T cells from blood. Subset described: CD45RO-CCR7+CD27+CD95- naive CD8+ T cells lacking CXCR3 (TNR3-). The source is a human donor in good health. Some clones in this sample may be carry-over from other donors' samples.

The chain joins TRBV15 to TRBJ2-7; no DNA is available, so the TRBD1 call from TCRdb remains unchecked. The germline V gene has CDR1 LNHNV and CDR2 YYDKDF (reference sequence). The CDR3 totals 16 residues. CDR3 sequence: CATSSTDGRAWGEQYF.

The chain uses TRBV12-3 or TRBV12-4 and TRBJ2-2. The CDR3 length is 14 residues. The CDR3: CASSLAAVTGELFF.

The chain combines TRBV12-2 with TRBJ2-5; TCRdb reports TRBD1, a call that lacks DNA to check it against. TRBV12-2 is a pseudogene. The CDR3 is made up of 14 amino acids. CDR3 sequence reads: CASRRGQGRETQYF.

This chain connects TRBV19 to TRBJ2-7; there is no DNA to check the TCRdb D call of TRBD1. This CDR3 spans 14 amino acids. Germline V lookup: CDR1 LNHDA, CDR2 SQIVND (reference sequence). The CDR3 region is CASSIQGASYEQYF.

This chain's CDR3 is CASSFGTPGELFF. V gene TRBV27 combines with J gene TRBJ2-2. Germline CDR1 MNHEY, CDR2 SMNVEV (reference sequence). The CDR3 covers 13 residues.

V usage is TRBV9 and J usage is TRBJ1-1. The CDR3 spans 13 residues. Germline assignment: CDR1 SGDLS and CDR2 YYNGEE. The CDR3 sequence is CASSGGTNTEAFF.

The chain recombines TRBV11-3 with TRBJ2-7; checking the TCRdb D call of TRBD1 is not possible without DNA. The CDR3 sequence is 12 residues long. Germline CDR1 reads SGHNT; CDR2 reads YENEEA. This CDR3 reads CASSVGGYEQYF. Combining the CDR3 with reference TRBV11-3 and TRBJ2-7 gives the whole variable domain EAGVVQSPRYKIIEKKQPVAFWCNPISGHNTLYWYLQNLGQGPELLIRYENEEAVDDSQLPKDRFSAERLKGVDSTLKIQPAELGDSAVYLCASSVGGYEQYFGPGTRLTVT.